Below, 19 T cell receptor beta chains from the same sample are listed, as sequenced in a study of cytomegalovirus exposure and HLA in healthy donors. The primer mix had 60 Vbeta and 13 Jbeta primers. TCRdb's copy holds only in-frame clones and misses some; the assay was immunoSEQ multiplex PCR. The repertoire holds over 150,000 clones, with 80% as singletons. Sequencing input: PBMCs. The source is a woman aged 40 to 50 in good health and CMV-seropositive.

The rearrangement uses TRBV28 and TRBJ2-5, with 13 bases that match TRBD2. After removal of 3 bases from V and 0 bases from J, the junction contained 7 bases not matched to a gene. The CDR3 has 18 residues. In germline, CDR1 is MDHEN, CDR2 SYDVKM. The CDR3 bases are TGTGCCAGCAGTTTCGCGGGACTAGCGGGAAAGTACCAAGAGACCCAGTACTTC. This codes for CASSFAGLAGKYQETQYF.

This chain joins TRBV14 and TRBJ1-2; 9 bases align to TRBD1. CDR1 is SGHDN, CDR2 FVKESK, per germline. This CDR3 is 17 amino acids long. The junction had 10 bases not matched to a gene; V was cut back by 0 bases and J by 5 bases. CDR3 sequence: CASSQDAKQGAEYGYTF. Written as DNA, the CDR3 is TGTGCCAGCAGCCAAGATGCTAAACAGGGGGCAGAATATGGCTACACCTTC.

This clone was counted a few times. The chain is built from TRBV27 and TRBJ2-3; perhaps TRBD2 as D (5 bases). CDR3 length: 14 residues. V lost 8 bases and J lost 0, with 12 bases in between. Germline CDR1 reads MNHEY; CDR2 reads SMNVEV (reference sequence). Here the CDR3 reads CASRGLSSTDTQYF. DNA of the CDR3: TGTGCCAGCCGCGGACTGTCAAGCACAGATACGCAGTATTTT.

The gene calls are TRBV30 and TRBJ2-1, with TRBD2 matching 12 bases. The CDR3 runs 13 residues. Trimming took 5 bases from V and 13 from J; bases not matched to a gene: 9. Germline loops: CDR1 GTSNPN, CDR2 SVGIG (reference sequence). CDR3 in amino acids: CAWGPGTSGFQFF. CDR3 nucleotide sequence: TGTGCCTGGGGCCCAGGGACTAGCGGGTTTCAGTTCTTC.

This chain connects TRBV27 to TRBJ1-2, with D perhaps matching TRBD1 (6 bases). The V gene's germline CDR1 is MNHEY and CDR2 SMNVEV (reference sequence). The V and J ends lost 2 bases and 6 bases respectively, with 10 bases between them. This CDR3 region has 13 residues. CDR3: CASSLRGGDGYTF. In DNA form, the CDR3 reads TGTGCCAGCAGTTTAAGAGGGGGGGATGGCTACACCTTC.

The J gene is TRBJ2-7, the V gene TRBV5-1; 10 bases align to TRBD1. The germline V gene encodes CDR1 SGHRS and CDR2 YFSETQ. The V segment lost 4 bases and the J segment 0 bases; nucleotides outside the gene matches: 4. This CDR3 contains 15 residues. The CDR3 region has the DNA TGCGCCAGCAGCCACGGGACAGGGGACTCCTACGAGCAGTACTTC. Translating it yields CASSHGTGDSYEQYF.

The chain has TRBV6-5 and TRBJ2-7; TRBD2 is a possible D gene (6 bases). The CDR3 runs 15 residues. Germline V gene data show CDR1 as MNHEY and CDR2 as SVGAGI. The germline V and J ends were trimmed by 0 bases and 3 bases, with 12 bases remaining between them. The CDR3 sequence is CASSYSWAGSYEQYF. In DNA form, the CDR3 reads TGTGCCAGCAGTTACTCTTGGGCGGGGAGCTACGAGCAGTACTTC.

This sequence joins TRBV9 and TRBJ2-3; 8 bases agree with TRBD1. This CDR3 has 15 amino acids. Germline assignment: CDR1 SGDLS and CDR2 YYNGEE. The V and J ends lost 0 bases and 5 bases, in that order; junction bases with no gene match: 5. The DNA of the CDR3 is TGTGCCAGCAGCGTAGCGGCAGGGGGCCAAGATACGCAGTATTTT. It is translated as CASSVAAGGQDTQYF.

The rearrangement uses TRBV5-4 and TRBJ2-1; 10 nucleotides align to TRBD2. Germline V lookup: CDR1 SGHNT, CDR2 YYREEE (reference sequence). CDR3 length: 16 amino acids. Trimming took 3 bases from V and 9 from J; bases not matched to a gene: 12. The CDR3 loop is CASSSPGLARLSEQFF. As DNA, the CDR3 is TGTGCCAGCAGCTCACCGGGACTAGCGCGTCTCAGTGAGCAGTTCTTC.

This clone came up a few times. The genes are TRBV6-6 and TRBJ2-1; TRBD2 matches 9 bases. The V and J ends lost 6 bases and 4 bases, in that order; junction bases with no gene match: 4. Germline values: CDR1 MNHNY, CDR2 SVGAGI (reference sequence). This CDR3 is 14 amino acids long. The CDR3 here is CASSQRGEYNEQFF. CDR3 nucleotide sequence: TGTGCCAGCAGCCAGCGGGGGGAGTACAATGAGCAGTTCTTC.

V and J are TRBV28 and TRBJ1-5, with D maybe TRBD1 (6 bases). There are 15 residues in the CDR3. Germline CDR1 is MDHEN and CDR2 is SYDVKM. V shed 7 bases and J shed 8 bases, with 21 bases lying between them. The CDR3 sequence: CASTKAGARSEPQHF. The CDR3 DNA reads TGTGCCAGCACGAAAGCGGGGGCCCGGAGTGAGCCCCAGCATTTT.

This clone was found once. This chain uses TRBV5-1 with TRBJ2-5, with 8 nucleotides matching TRBD1. TRBJ2-7 matches the DNA end more closely, so the J call is doubtful. The CDR3 is 14 amino acids. From germline, CDR1 is SGHRS and CDR2 YFSETQ. CDR3 loop: CASSPSGQVYEQYF. Written as DNA, the CDR3 is TGCGCCAGCAGTCCCTCGGGACAGGTCTACGAGCAGTACTTC.

Here the CDR3 DNA reads TGCGCCAGCAGCCGAGCGGGACCCAACAATGAGCAGTTCTTC. This gives the protein CASSRAGPNNEQFF. The rearrangement uses TRBV4-1 and TRBJ2-1, with 7 positions matching TRBD2. V lost 4 bases and J lost 5; bases outside the gene matches: 5. CDR1 and CDR2 (germline): MGHRA, YSYEKL. This CDR3 has 14 amino acids.

This chain uses TRBV7-6 with TRBJ2-7; TRBD1 agrees at 9 bases. The J segment lost 5 bases and the V segment lost 5 bases, leaving 7 bases of the junction unmatched. Germline V gene lookup returns CDR1 SGHVS and CDR2 FNYEAQ. The CDR3 loop spans 14 amino acids. In DNA, the CDR3 is TGTGCCAGCAGCGCGAGCAGGACAGGGGACGAGCAGTACTTC. This sequence encodes CASSASRTGDEQYF.

CDR3 residues: CASSLGPRVGETQYF. CDR3 in DNA: TGTGCCAGCAGCTTAGGCCCCAGGGTCGGGGAGACCCAGTACTTC. This chain connects TRBV13 to TRBJ2-5; D is perhaps TRBD1 (5 bases). The CDR3 runs 15 residues. Germline-derived CDR1 and CDR2 are PRHDT and FYEKMQ (reference sequence). Between the trimmed V and J ends, which lost 0 bases and 5 bases, there was a span of 13 bases.

The chain links TRBV7-9 to TRBJ2-5, with TRBD2 identical over 12 bases. Looked up from germline, CDR1 is SEHNR and CDR2 is FQNEAQ (reference sequence). Trimming took 3 bases from V and 4 from J; bases not matched to a gene: 3. This CDR3 is built from 15 residues. DNA of the CDR3: TGTGCCAGCAGCTTGGGACTAGCGGGCGCAGAGACCCAGTACTTC. As protein: CASSLGLAGAETQYF.

This chain's CDR3 is CASGTGTFSGANVLTF. The DNA for the CDR3 is TGTGCCAGTGGGACAGGGACTTTCTCTGGGGCCAACGTCCTGACTTTC. The chain links TRBV28 to TRBJ2-6; 9 nucleotides agree with TRBD1. The length of the CDR3 is 16 residues. The germline V gene encodes CDR1 MDHEN and CDR2 SYDVKM. V dropped 9 bases and J dropped 0; count of bases not matched to a gene: 6.

V and J are TRBV9 and TRBJ2-2; 7 nucleotides match TRBD2. V lost 4 bases, J lost 0 bases, and 12 bases stayed unmatched. Germline assignment: CDR1 SGDLS and CDR2 YYNGEE. The CDR3 totals 18 residues. The CDR3 loop is CASSPSLWGGTNTGELFF. As DNA, the CDR3 is TGTGCCAGCAGCCCATCCCTGTGGGGAGGGACGAACACCGGGGAGCTGTTTTTT.

The chain has TRBV6-6 and TRBJ2-7; D gene unclear. The germline V and J ends were trimmed by 2 bases and 9 bases, with 14 bases remaining between them. Germline V gene data show CDR1 as MNHNY and CDR2 as SVGAGI (reference sequence). The CDR3 contains 13 residues. The CDR3 loop reads CASSYELPRGQYF. The CDR3 region has the DNA TGTGCCAGCAGTTACGAACTACCCCGAGGGCAGTACTTC.